This TCR beta chain stems from a study of T cells in Graves' hyperthyroidism and ophthalmopathy. This clonotype has a count of ten or more. Its antigen is still unknown. A patient was excluded if there was uncontrolled infection, other autoimmune disease, pregnancy or lactation. Study-wide results and limits: Also found in blood were most expanded thyroid clonotypes above 0.001.

The CDR3 covers 10 residues. With 10 bases removed from V and 6 bases from J, the gap between germline ends came to 9 bases. Germline CDR1 MDHEN, CDR2 SYDVKM. There were TCR beta CDR3 regions amplified from RNA transcripts. The TCR CDR3 first-round RT-PCR relied on the HTBI primer set. TCRdb re-analysed the multiplex PCR reads in MiXCR, keeping a single row per CDR3 protein. The table has fewer than 300,000 distinct CDR3 sequences, around a quarter seen once. This sequence originates from a man between 35 and 55 years old with Graves' hyperthyroidism that later progressed to Graves' ophthalmopathy. Sequencing was performed on blood. The V and J genes are TRBV28 and TRBJ2-5; D is undetermined. Here the CDR3 reads CATFLKTQYF. Here the CDR3 DNA reads TGTGCCACCTTCCTGAAGACCCAGTACTTC.